The clone carrying this T cell receptor beta chain has just one count. Cohorts were determined from participant-reported clinical history. Symptom resolution, clearance, or two negative PCRs marked donors in Cohort 3 as recovered. These data originate in a study of blood T cell repertoires in COVID-19. Looking at the study overall: Acute and convalescent COVID-19 samples came from the United States, Italy and Spain. From T cells, B-cell-depleted T cells, or PBMCs came the material, which was cDNA or gDNA.

Assay used: immunoSEQ multiplex PCR; TCRdb lists only in-frame clones, some missing. The sample includes fewer than 400,000 clones, around nine tenths of them seen just once. The source material was PBMCs or T cells enriched from blood (not recorded which). This receptor was identified in a woman between 45 and 65 years old who had recovered from COVID-19.

As DNA, the CDR3 is TGTGCCAGCAGCTTAGTGTACGGGGGGCTAAACACTGAAGCTTTCTTT. It yields the protein CASSLVYGGLNTEAFF. This chain uses TRBV7-9 with TRBJ1-1; TRBD1 might be the D (6 bases). This CDR3 has 16 amino acids. Trimming removed 1 base at V and 2 bases at J, with 14 bases between. Germline values: CDR1 SEHNR, CDR2 FQNEAQ (reference sequence).